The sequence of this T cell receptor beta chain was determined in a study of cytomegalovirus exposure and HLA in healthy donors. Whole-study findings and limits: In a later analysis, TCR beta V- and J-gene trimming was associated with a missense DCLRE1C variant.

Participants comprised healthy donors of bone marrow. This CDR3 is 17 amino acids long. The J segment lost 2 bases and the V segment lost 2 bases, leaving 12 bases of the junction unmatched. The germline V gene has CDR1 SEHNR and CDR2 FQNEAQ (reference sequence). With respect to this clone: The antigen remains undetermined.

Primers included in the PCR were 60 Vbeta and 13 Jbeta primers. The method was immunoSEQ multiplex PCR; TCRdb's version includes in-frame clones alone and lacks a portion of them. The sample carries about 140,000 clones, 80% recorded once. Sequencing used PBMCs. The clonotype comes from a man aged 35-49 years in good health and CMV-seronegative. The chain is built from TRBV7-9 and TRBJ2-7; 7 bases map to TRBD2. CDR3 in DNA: TGTGCCAGCAGCTTACCCCTAGGGAGGGATCAGGCCTACGAGCAGTACTTC. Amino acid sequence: CASSLPLGRDQAYEQYF. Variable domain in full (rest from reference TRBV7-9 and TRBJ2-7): DTGVSQNPRHKITKRGQNVTFRCDPISEHNRLYWYRQTLGQGPEFLTYFQNEAQLEKSRLLSDRFSAERPKGSFSTLEIQRTEQGDSAMYLCASSLPLGRDQAYEQYFGPGTRLTVT.